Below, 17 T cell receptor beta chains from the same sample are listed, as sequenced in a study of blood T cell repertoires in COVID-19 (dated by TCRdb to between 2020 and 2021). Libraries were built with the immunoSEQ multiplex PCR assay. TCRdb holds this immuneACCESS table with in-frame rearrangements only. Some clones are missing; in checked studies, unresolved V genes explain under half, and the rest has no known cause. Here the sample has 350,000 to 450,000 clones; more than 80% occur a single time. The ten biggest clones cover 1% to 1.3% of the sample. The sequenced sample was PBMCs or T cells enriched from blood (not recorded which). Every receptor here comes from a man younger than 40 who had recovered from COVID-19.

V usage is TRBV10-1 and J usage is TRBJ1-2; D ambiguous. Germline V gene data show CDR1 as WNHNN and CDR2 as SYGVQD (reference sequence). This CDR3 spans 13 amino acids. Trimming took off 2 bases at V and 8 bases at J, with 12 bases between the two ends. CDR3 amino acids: CASSEGGFWGYTF. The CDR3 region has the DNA TGCGCCAGCAGTGAGGGCGGGTTCTGGGGCTACACCTTC.

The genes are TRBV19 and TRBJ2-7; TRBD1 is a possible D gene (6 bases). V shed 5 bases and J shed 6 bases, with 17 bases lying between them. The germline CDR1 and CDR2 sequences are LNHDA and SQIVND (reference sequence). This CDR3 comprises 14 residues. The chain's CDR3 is CASSFDRLQPEQYF. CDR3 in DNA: TGTGCCAGTAGTTTCGACAGGCTGCAGCCCGAGCAGTACTTC.

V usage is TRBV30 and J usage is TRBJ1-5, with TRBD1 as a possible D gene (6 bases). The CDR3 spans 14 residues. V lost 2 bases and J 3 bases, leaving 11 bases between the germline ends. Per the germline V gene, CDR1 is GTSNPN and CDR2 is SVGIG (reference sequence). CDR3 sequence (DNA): TGTGCCTGGAGTAGGACAGCGGACAATCAGCCCCAGCATTTT. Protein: CAWSRTADNQPQHF.

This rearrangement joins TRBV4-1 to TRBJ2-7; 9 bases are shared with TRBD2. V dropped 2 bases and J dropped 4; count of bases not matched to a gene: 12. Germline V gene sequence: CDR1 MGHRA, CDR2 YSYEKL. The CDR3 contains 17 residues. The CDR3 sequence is CASSQPFSSGMGYEQYF. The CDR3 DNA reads TGCGCCAGCAGCCAACCCTTTTCTAGCGGGATGGGGTACGAGCAGTACTTC.

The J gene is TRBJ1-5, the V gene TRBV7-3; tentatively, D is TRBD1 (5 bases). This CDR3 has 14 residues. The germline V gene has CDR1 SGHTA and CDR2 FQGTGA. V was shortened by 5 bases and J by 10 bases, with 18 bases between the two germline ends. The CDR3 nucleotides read TGTGCCAGCAGCGCGCAGGGAATAGCAAGTCCCCAGCATTTT. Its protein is CASSAQGIASPQHF.

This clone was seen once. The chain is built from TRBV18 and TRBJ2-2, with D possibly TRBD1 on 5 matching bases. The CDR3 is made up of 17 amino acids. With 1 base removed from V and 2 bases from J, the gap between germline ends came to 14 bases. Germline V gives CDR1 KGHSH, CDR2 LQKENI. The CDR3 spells CASSPRFRTTNTGELFF. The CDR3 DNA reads TGTGCCAGCTCACCACGGTTCCGGACAACCAACACCGGGGAGCTGTTTTTT.

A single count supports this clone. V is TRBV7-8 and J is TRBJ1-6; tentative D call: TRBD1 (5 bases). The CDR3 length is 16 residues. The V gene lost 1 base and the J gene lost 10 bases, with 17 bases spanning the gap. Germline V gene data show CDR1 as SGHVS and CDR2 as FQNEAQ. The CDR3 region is CASSLGNRGTGSPLHF. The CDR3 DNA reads TGTGCCAGCAGCTTAGGCAATCGCGGTACAGGATCACCCCTCCACTTT.

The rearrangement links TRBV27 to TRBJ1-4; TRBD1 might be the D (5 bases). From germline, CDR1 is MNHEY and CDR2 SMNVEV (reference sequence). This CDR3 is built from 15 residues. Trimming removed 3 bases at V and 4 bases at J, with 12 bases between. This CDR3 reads CASSFGEGFNEKLFF. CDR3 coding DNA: TGTGCCAGCAGTTTCGGGGAGGGGTTTAATGAAAAACTGTTTTTT.

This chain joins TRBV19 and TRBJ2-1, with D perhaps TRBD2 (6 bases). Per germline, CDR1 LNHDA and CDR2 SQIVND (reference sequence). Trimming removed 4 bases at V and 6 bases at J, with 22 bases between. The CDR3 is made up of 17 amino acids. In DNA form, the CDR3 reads TGTGCCAGTAGTAAACCACCGGGACTCGGGGCAACCAATGAGCAGTTCTTC. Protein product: CASSKPPGLGATNEQFF.

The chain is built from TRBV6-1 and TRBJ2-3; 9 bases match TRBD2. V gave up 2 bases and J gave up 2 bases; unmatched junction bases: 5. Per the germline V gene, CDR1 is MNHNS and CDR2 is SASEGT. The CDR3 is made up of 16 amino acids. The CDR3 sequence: CASSEFGGRVTDTQYF. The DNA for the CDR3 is TGTGCCAGCAGTGAATTTGGCGGGAGGGTCACAGATACGCAGTATTTT.

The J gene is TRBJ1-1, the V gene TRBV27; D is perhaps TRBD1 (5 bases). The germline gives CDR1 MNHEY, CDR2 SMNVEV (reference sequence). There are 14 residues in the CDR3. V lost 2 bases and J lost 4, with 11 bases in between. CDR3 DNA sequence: TGTGCCAGCAGTTTAAGAAGGGGAAGCACTGAAGCTTTCTTT. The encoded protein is CASSLRRGSTEAFF.

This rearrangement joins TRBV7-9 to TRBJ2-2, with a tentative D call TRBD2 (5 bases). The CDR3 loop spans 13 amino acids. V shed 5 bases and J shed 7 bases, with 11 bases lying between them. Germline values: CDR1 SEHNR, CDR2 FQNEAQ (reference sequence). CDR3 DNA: TGTGCCAGCAGCGCATTCGGGGACGGGGAGCTGTTTTTT. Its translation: CASSAFGDGELFF.

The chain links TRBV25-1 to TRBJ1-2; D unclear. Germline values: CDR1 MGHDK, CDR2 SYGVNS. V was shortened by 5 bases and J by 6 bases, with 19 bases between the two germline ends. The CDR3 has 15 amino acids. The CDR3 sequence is CASSSKIWVGDGYTF. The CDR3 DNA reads TGTGCCAGCAGTAGTAAGATCTGGGTGGGCGATGGCTACACCTTC.

CDR3 amino acids: CASSPTRDYGYTF. Written as DNA, the CDR3 is TGTGCCAGCAGCCCAACGCGGGACTATGGCTACACCTTC. This sequence joins TRBV14 and TRBJ1-2, with D uncertain. The CDR3 totals 13 residues. Trimming cost V 4 bases and J 3 bases, with 9 bases left between them. Germline CDR1 is SGHDN and CDR2 is FVKESK.

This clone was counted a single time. This chain's CDR3 is CASSQGQGYGYTF. The DNA for the CDR3 is TGTGCCAGCAGTCAAGGACAGGGCTATGGCTACACCTTC. The rearrangement joins TRBV28 to TRBJ1-2, with TRBD1 matching 8 bases. CDR1 and CDR2 from the germline V gene are MDHEN and SYDVKM. With 5 bases clipped from V and 4 bases from J, the junction kept 3 bases outside the gene matches. This CDR3 is built from 13 residues.

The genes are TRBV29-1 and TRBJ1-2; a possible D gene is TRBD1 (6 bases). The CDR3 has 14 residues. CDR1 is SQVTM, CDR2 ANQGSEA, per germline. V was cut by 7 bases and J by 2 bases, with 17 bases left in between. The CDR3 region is CSAGPRQENYGYTF. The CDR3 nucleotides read TGCAGCGCCGGACCCAGACAGGAGAACTATGGCTACACCTTC.

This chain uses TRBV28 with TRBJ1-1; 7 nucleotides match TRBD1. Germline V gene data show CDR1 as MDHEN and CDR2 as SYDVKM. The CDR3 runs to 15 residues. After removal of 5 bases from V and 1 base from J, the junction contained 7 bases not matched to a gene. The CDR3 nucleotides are TGTGCCAGCAGTCCGGACAGGAGACCGAACACTGAAGCTTTCTTT. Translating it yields CASSPDRRPNTEAFF. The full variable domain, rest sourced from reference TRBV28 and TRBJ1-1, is DVKVTQSSRYLVKRTGEKVFLECVQDMDHENMFWYRQDPGLGLRLIYFSYDVKMKEKGDIPEGYSVSREKKERFSLILESASTNQTSMYLCASSPDRRPNTEAFFGQGTRLTVV.